One sample yielded the 10 T cell receptor beta chains listed below, sequenced in a study of T cells in localized non-small cell lung cancer. The method was immunoSEQ multiplex PCR; TCRdb's version includes in-frame clones alone and lacks a portion of them. The profile shows some 38,000 clones, 86% of them singletons. Material: peripheral blood mononuclear cells, obtained before any cancer treatment. All receptors come from a male donor older than 55 with stage II lung adenocarcinoma.

The CDR3 coding sequence is TGTGCCAGCAGTCTTAGCGGGAGCTCCTACAATGAGCAGTTCTTC. It is translated as CASSLSGSSYNEQFF. This sequence joins TRBV5-4 and TRBJ2-1, with 9 bases identical to TRBD2. The CDR3 length is 15 residues. Germline V gene lookup returns CDR1 SGHNT and CDR2 YYREEE (reference sequence). V lost 5 bases, J lost 0 bases, and 3 bases stayed unmatched.

The chain employs TRBV5-1 and TRBJ2-7, with 11 bases fitting TRBD2. Germline CDR1 SGHRS, CDR2 YFSETQ. With V trimmed by 3 bases and J by 5 bases, 4 bases remained unmatched. The CDR3 spans 14 residues. As DNA, the CDR3 is TGCGCCAGCAGCTATAGCGGGAGGGAGGACGAGCAGTACTTC. Protein product: CASSYSGREDEQYF.

This chain links TRBV6-5 with TRBJ1-1, with a possible D match to TRBD1 (6 bases). V was cut by 8 bases and J by 6 bases, with 16 bases left in between. Per the germline V gene, CDR1 is MNHEY and CDR2 is SVGAGI. This CDR3 is 13 amino acids long. The CDR3 sequence is CASVREGGSEAFF. CDR3 bases: TGTGCCAGCGTACGGGAGGGGGGGTCTGAAGCTTTCTTT.

V is TRBV5-1 and J is TRBJ2-7; D unclear. Germline V gene sequence: CDR1 SGHRS, CDR2 YFSETQ. CDR3 length: 12 amino acids. The V and J ends lost 3 bases and 5 bases respectively, with 9 bases between them. This chain's CDR3 is CASSSVDDEQYF. CDR3 sequence (DNA): TGCGCCAGCAGCTCCGTAGATGACGAGCAGTACTTC.

The J gene is TRBJ1-1, the V gene TRBV11-3; D remains ambiguous. The V end was cut by 1 base, the J end by 8 bases, with 11 bases between. CDR1 and CDR2 (germline): SGHNT, YENEEA. This CDR3 comprises 13 residues. The CDR3 loop is CASSLGREMEAFF. CDR3 in DNA: TGTGCCAGCAGCTTAGGGAGGGAAATGGAAGCTTTCTTT.

V gene TRBV27 combines with J gene TRBJ2-3; no reliable D call. CDR3 length: 14 amino acids. Trimming removed 5 bases at V and 0 bases at J, with 9 bases between. In germline, CDR1 is MNHEY, CDR2 SMNVEV (reference sequence). CDR3 DNA sequence: TGTGCCAGCAGTCGAGGTTTAAGCACAGATACGCAGTATTTT. Protein: CASSRGLSTDTQYF.

The V gene is TRBV6-1, the J gene TRBJ2-3; D tentatively fits TRBD1 or TRBD2 (5 bases each). CDR3 length: 16 amino acids. V lost 4 bases and J lost 3, with 17 bases in between. In germline, CDR1 is MNHNS, CDR2 SASEGT. For the CDR3, the DNA is TGTGCCAGCAGTGGAGGGGCAGTGGGGGTGACAGATACGCAGTATTTT. Amino acid sequence: CASSGGAVGVTDTQYF.

This clone was seen a single time. The rearrangement uses TRBV7-8 and TRBJ2-1; TRBD2 aligns across 8 bases. After removal of 6 bases from V and 13 bases from J, the junction contained 14 bases not matched to a gene. CDR3 length equals 14 residues. Germline V gene data show CDR1 as SGHVS and CDR2 as FQNEAQ. This CDR3 reads CASSHGEGIAGQFF. DNA of the CDR3: TGTGCCAGCAGTCACGGGGAGGGAATAGCGGGACAGTTCTTC.

This clone was detected only once. The chain couples TRBV18 to TRBJ1-2; D is ambiguous. V was clipped by 3 bases and J by 4 bases, with 12 bases between them. Germline CDR1 KGHSH, CDR2 LQKENI. The CDR3 sequence is 14 residues long. The DNA for the CDR3 is TGTGCCAGCTCACCGACAAGTGCCAGCTATGGCTACACCTTC. Translating it yields CASSPTSASYGYTF.

The CDR3 loop reads CALGDGETQYF. The CDR3 region has the DNA TGTGCCTTAGGAGATGGAGAGACCCAGTACTTC. The chain is built from TRBV10-3 and TRBJ2-5, with D hard to call. This CDR3 spans 11 amino acids. Germline V gene lookup returns CDR1 ENHRY and CDR2 SYGVKD. Trimming cost V 11 bases and J 4 bases, with 11 bases left between them.